This T cell receptor beta chain was sequenced for a study of shared clonotypes between healthy human individuals (dated by TCRdb to 2018 to 2020). With respect to the entire study: The cohort included a few men and a couple of women between 18 and 49 years of age. For each donor, CD4 naive and CD4 memory were each run on three plates, CD8 naive on two plates, and CD8 memory on one plate. Blood TCR repertoires of five healthy adults were deeply sequenced to estimate repertoire size and the extent of clonotype sharing between individuals. Libraries were prepared and TCR repertoires were sequenced by different laboratories using diverse techniques, in order to increase sequencing depth and limit assay-specific biases. Each donor's leukapheresis produced roughly between roughly 0.85 and 9.5 billion PBMCs. What the authors observed across the whole study: Sampling was restricted to blood, and TCR repertoires in tissues likely differ from the TCR repertoires found in blood. Because the study included a small number of donors, the genetic and exposure-history diversity represented was limited. Based on pairwise subsampling, the degree of clonotype sharing among donors was expected to be affected by sequencing depth. Roughly 5% of naive CD4, more than 3% of naive CD8, 2% to 2.5% of memory CD4, and about 0.4% of memory CD8 clonotypes were shared across several donors. Rarefaction of sorted-subset datasets indicated incomplete sequencing despite the large sequencing depth. Naive subsets generally had larger estimated clonotype richness than memory subsets did. Compared with non-shared clonotypes, the clonotypes found in all four sorted-subset donors had higher generation probabilities.

Using the deep immunoSEQ assay, multiplex PCR amplified TCR CDR3 regions from genomic DNA. Extracted genomic DNA from each cell subset was distributed evenly across all wells of several immunoSEQ 96-well plates, and each plate was treated as a replicate. For sorted subsets, around 200 ng genomic DNA, equal to tens of thousands of T cell genomes, was loaded into each replicate PCR. The purified libraries were quantified using a Qubit 3.0 fluorometer, sized with a Bioanalyzer 2100, and then quantified again using the KAPA Library Quantification kit. Each immunoSEQ 96-well plate was sequenced on its own single-read 150-cycle Illumina NextSeq 550 flow cell. The original methods were these. Because the immunoSEQ output held only junctional sequences and lacked quality scores, the filtering could not match the filtering applied to full-length reads. Sequences were annotated with PyIR, a Python wrapper for IgBLAST v1.9, and V/J genes and CDR3 were assigned using IMGT germline references. Reads were filtered out if the reads had weak V/J assignments (E-value above 1e-6), no CDR3, stop codons, out-of-frame junctions, or ambiguous translated residues. V3J clonotypes were defined by identical inferred V gene, J gene, and CDR3 amino acid sequence. To compute the percentage overlap between repertoires, the number of shared unique clonotypes was divided by the size of the smaller repertoire. Richness of each repertoire was evaluated using RTK rarefaction, the Chao1 estimator, and Recon v2.1 estimates of unobserved clonotypes. Generation probabilities were computed with OLGA for all TCRbeta clonotypes obtained by the gDNA method from several donors. In TCRdb, the immuneACCESS table is reduced to in-frame sequences with V and J assigned. These tables do not hold every clone; where another copy was compared, an unresolved V gene accounts for under half, and the others remain unexplained. V, J and clone size reflect that table, while D and trimming were determined from the DNA. The sample table lists approximately 810,000 clones, nearly 95% of them with a count of one. The ten most abundant clones make up more than 20% of the sample.

Note on this clone: This receptor's antigen is unknown. No per-base quality is available; no much larger clone lies one base away.

CD8 naive samples were CD45RO-negative cells positively selected for CCR7, giving a CD45RA+CCR7+ population that excluded TemRA cells. Donors were healthy HIV-negative adults with no recently reported acute infections or vaccinations. Only Caucasian adults living in Nashville, Tennessee, USA were represented among the donors. After blood collection by leukapheresis, PBMCs were isolated using Ficoll-Histopaque density gradient centrifugation and then cryopreserved in the vapor phase of liquid nitrogen. Purity and quantity of every magnetically sorted T cell population were checked by analytical flow cytometry. From each sorted fraction, genomic DNA was isolated and quantified by UV absorbance on a Nanodrop 2000c. The sequence derives from a man aged 25 to 45 in good health. Sequencing input: naive CD8+ T cells sorted from blood. Per the publication, the cell subset or site label means: CD45RA+CCR7+.

The base sequence is TGTGCCAGCACCCGCGGGAGACGGAGCTCCTACGAGCAGTACTTC. Its protein product is CASTRGRRSSYEQYF. The rearrangement joined TRBV21-1 to TRBJ2-7; the table names TRBD2, a call not compared with the DNA. TRBV21-1 constitutes a pseudogene. CDR3 length: 15 amino acids, cysteine to phenylalanine. The sequence is cut down to CDR3 DNA, 45 bases in frame from base 1.